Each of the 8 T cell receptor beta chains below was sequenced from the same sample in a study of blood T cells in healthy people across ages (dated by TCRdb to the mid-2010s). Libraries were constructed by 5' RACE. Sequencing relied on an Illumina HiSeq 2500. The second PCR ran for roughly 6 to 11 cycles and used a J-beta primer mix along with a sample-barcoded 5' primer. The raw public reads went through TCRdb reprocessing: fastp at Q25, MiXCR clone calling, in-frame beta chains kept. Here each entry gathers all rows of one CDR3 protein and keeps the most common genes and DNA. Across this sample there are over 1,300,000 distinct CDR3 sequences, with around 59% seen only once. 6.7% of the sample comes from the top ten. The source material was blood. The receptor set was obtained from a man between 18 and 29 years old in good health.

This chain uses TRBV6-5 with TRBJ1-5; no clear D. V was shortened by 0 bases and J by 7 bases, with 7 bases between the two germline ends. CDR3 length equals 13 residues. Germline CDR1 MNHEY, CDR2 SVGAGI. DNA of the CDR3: TGTGCCAGCAGTTACTCGGCTGACCAGCCCCAGCATTTT. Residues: CASSYSADQPQHF.

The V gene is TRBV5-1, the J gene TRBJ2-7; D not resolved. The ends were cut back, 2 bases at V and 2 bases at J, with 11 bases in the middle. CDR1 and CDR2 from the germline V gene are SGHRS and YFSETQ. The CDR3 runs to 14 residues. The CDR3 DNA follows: TGCGCCAGCAGCTTCATTGAGCGACCCTACGAGCAGTACTTC. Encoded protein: CASSFIERPYEQYF.

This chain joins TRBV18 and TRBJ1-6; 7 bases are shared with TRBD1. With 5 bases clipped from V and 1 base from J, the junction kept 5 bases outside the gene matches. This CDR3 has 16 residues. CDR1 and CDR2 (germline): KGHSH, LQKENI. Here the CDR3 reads CASSARQGSYNSPLHF. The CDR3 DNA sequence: TGTGCCAGCTCAGCCAGACAGGGATCCTATAATTCACCCCTCCACTTT.

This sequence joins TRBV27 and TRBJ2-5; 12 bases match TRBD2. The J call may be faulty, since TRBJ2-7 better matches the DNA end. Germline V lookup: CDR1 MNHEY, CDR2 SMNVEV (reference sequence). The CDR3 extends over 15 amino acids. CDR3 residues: CASRPRTSGKDEQYF. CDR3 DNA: TGTGCCAGCAGGCCGAGGACTAGCGGGAAGGACGAGCAGTACTTC.

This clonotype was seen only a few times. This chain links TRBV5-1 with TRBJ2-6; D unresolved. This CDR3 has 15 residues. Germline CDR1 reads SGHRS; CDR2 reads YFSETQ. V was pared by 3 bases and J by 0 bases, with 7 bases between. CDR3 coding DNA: TGCGCCAGCAGCTCAGGAATCTCTGGGGCCAACGTCCTGACTTTC. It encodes CASSSGISGANVLTF.

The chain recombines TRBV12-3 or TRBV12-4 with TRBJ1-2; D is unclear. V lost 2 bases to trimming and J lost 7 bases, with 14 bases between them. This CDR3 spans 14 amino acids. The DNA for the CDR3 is TGTGCCAGCAGTTTACGCGCGGGTGAGGGTGGCTACACCTTC. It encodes CASSLRAGEGGYTF.

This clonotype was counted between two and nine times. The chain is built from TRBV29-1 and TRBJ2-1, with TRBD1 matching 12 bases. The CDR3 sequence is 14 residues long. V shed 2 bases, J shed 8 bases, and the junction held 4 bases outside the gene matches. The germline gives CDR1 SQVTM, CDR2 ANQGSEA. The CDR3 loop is CSVEQGQGAHEQFF. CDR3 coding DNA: TGCAGCGTTGAACAGGGACAGGGGGCGCATGAGCAGTTCTTC.

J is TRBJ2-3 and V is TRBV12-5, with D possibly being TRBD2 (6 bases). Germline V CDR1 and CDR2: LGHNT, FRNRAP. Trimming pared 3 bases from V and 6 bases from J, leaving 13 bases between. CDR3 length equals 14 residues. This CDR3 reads CASGFGTPGDTQYF. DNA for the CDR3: TGTGCTAGTGGTTTCGGGACTCCGGGTGATACGCAGTATTTT.